Many counts were recorded for the clone carrying this T cell receptor beta chain. Its antigen is currently unknown. The data were obtained in a study of beta chain features in type 1 diabetes. Notes on the study in general: Still unanswered here is whether HLA type influences TCRB rearrangement. Researchers report that Type 1 diabetes patients had moderately but significantly shorter TCRB CDR3s across all four CD4+ subsets.

Sequenced material consisted of expressed TCRB transcripts (all of the isolated RNA was reverse transcribed). The assay was immunoSEQ multiplex PCR, and TCRdb's table has in-frame clones only and misses some. Among 130,000 to 150,000 clones listed, less than 9% were seen once. CD4+ naive, central memory, regulatory and stem cell-like memory cells were sorted via CD45RO/CCR7/CD25/CD127/CD95/CD27. Between the trimmed V and J ends, which lost 0 bases and 0 bases, there was a span of 6 bases. The germline gives CDR1 SGHDT, CDR2 YYEEEE. The CDR3 covers 14 residues. The clonotype was recovered from a woman under 40 in good health. The chain recombines TRBV5-6 with TRBJ2-5; D gene uncertain. Sequencing input: central memory CD4+ T cells from blood. The CDR3 is CASSLVGNQETQYF. For the CDR3, the DNA is TGTGCCAGCAGCTTGGTGGGCAACCAAGAGACCCAGTACTTC.